This T cell receptor beta chain was retrieved from a study of T-cell memory formation after mild COVID-19. The wider study: For the most part, TCR clusters were specific to one donor.

General study points: Balance between CD4 and CD8 was seen in clones contracting day 15 to 85, and a CD4+ lean was seen in later expanders. Contracting CD4+ clones sat mainly in CM and EM; CD8+ in EMRA.

Note on this clonotype: As yet, its antigen is unknown.

Amplification by 5'RACE using constant-segment primers produced TCR alpha and TCR beta cDNA libraries that carried sample barcodes and UMIs. One entry per CDR3 protein results from TCRdb running MiXCR on the 5' RACE reads. The data contain fewer than 350,000 distinct CDR3 sequences, roughly 13% of them singletons. The clonotype was recovered from a man between 18 and 35 years old who had mild COVID-19 (a few samples of this study predate the infection). Cell type and time point are not known. Material for sequencing was PBMCs or a T cell subset sorted from them (not recorded which).

The CDR3 DNA is TGTGCCAGCAGCTCGGAGGGCGAGCAGTACTTC. Its protein is CASSSEGEQYF. The rearrangement uses TRBV5-4 and TRBJ2-7; D possibly corresponds to TRBD2 (6 bases). There are 11 residues in the CDR3. The germline V gene has CDR1 SGHNT and CDR2 YYREEE (reference sequence). Trimming removed 3 bases at V and 6 bases at J, with 7 bases between.